This T cell receptor (beta chain) derives from a study of OX40 agonist ivuxolimab in advanced cancers. For context, the study as a whole: The costimulatory receptor OX40 (CD134) was targeted by ivuxolimab, a fully human IgG2 agonistic monoclonal antibody. The purpose of peripheral TCRbeta sequencing was to test whether ivuxolimab changed TCR sequence diversity and led to clonal T-cell expansion. Prior anti-PD-1, anti-PD-L1 or anti-CTLA-4 therapy was permitted, and approximately 39% of dose-escalation patients had received checkpoint inhibitors. Partial responses occurred in three dose-escalation patients, of whom one had hepatocellular carcinoma and two had cutaneous melanoma. The dose-escalation cohort was approximately 83% male with a mean age of approximately 60 years, ranging from about 23 to 85. Of the approximately 50 patients in dose escalation, 19 had hepatocellular carcinoma, roughly 15 had melanoma, 9 had renal cell carcinoma and 9 had head and neck cancer. Intravenous ivuxolimab was administered to patients every 2 weeks at six dose levels: 0.01, 0.1, 0.3, 1.5, 3 and 10 mg/kg. The monotherapy dose-escalation portion (N of about 50 patients) of the phase I ivuxolimab trial is reported in the paper.

As regards this clone: No antigen is known for it. Base-call qualities are not available, and no considerably larger clone is one nucleotide away.

The paper as a whole reports these results and caveats: At doses of 0.1 to 3.0 mg/kg, clonal expansion of both CD4+ and CD8+ T cells in blood was seen between baseline and week 6. Low levels of normalized T-cell clonal expansion were also seen in some patients who did not respond. After ivuxolimab, CD8+ T cells had more expanded clones than CD4+ T cells on average. The antigen specificity of the clonally expanded peripheral T cells was not determined. In the 0.1-3.0 mg/kg groups, partial responders were among the patients with the lowest normalized peripheral clonal expansion, particularly in CD8+ T cells.

For sequencing of the TCRbeta CDR3 region, genomic DNA was extracted from the sorted cells. The immunoSEQ Assay was used to sequence the TCRbeta CDR3 regions. As stored in TCRdb, this immuneACCESS dataset retains in-frame rearrangements with V and J assigned. A fraction of the clones does not appear; measured against another copy, unresolved V genes explain less than half of the discrepancy, and the remainder lacks a known reason. Here the sample has about 86,000 clones; roughly nine tenths occur a single time. The ten largest make up roughly 1.4% of the sample. The trial excluded patients who had a history of autoimmune disease or who were on systemic immunosuppression. Peripheral blood for TCR sequencing was collected from all dose cohorts at baseline, on cycle 4 day 1, and on cycle 7 day 1. The samples were taken from a phase I, first-in-human, multicenter, open-label dose-escalation trial of ivuxolimab. Adults with locally advanced or metastatic melanoma, renal cell, hepatocellular, or head and neck squamous cell carcinoma were enrolled in the trial. Before TCR sequencing, CD4+ and CD8+ T cells were separately sorted from peripheral blood.

V is pared back by 3 bases and J by 4 bases, with 18 bases lying between the germline termini. CDR1 SNHLY and CDR2 FYNNEI were looked up in the germline V gene. Its CDR3 holds 16 amino acids, cysteine through phenylalanine. The sequence is cut down to CDR3 DNA, 48 bases in frame from base 1. The origin of this receptor is an adult with an advanced solid tumor such as melanoma, head and neck, liver or kidney cancer. This material consisted of CD4+ or CD8+ T cells sorted from blood, taken in a trial of the OX40 agonist ivuxolimab. The V and J genes are TRBV2 and TRBJ2-5, with TRBD2 as a weak D call on 5 bases. The CDR3 reads CASSEASSYWGETQYF. The nucleotide sequence is TGTGCCAGCAGTGAGGCTAGCAGCTACTGGGGAGAGACCCAGTACTTC.